The rows below give T cell receptor beta chains drawn from one sample of a study of T cell responses to AZD1222 COVID-19 vaccine. Assay used: immunoSEQ multiplex PCR; TCRdb lists only in-frame clones, some missing. This table has roughly 170,000 clones, 85% to 95% appearing once. The sequences come from peripheral blood, collected 28 days after the second AZD1222 dose. The receptors were sampled from an adult who received the AZD1222 COVID-19 vaccine. CDR3s include the opening cysteine and the closing phenylalanine or tryptophan. The D gene is left open where the match is weak. A clone size is listed for some rows: how often the clone was seen (once, few, many), or a class if it is expanded.

j_call d_call v_call clone_size cdr3_aa cdr3_nt
TRBJ2-7 - TRBV28 - CASSYRSYEQYF TGTGCCAGCAGTTACAGGTCTTACGAGCAGTACTTC
TRBJ1-6 - TRBV3-1/TRBV3-2 - CASSDPDSPLHF TGTGCCAGCAGCGACCCTGATTCACCCCTCCACTTT
TRBJ1-1 - TRBV27 - CASSSSTEAFF TGTGCCAGCAGTTCGAGCACTGAAGCTTTCTTT
TRBJ2-2 TRBD2 TRBV19 once CASRSGTSETGELFF TGTGCCAGTAGGTCCGGGACTAGCGAGACCGGGGAGCTGTTTTTT
TRBJ1-4 - TRBV30 - CAWSEQANEKLFF TGTGCCTGGAGTGAACAGGCCAATGAAAAACTGTTTTTT
TRBJ2-1 - TRBV6-6 - CASSYPPTEQFF TGTGCCAGCAGTTACCCCCCGACAGAGCAGTTCTTC
TRBJ2-3 - TRBV11-2 - CASSLGRAPDTQYF TGTGCCAGCAGCTTAGGGCGGGCGCCGGATACGCAGTATTTT
TRBJ2-3 - TRBV12-3/TRBV12-4 - CASSGQYTDTQYF TGTGCCAGCAGCGGACAGTACACAGATACGCAGTATTTT
TRBJ2-3 TRBD2 TRBV11-2 - CASTLLQRDSTQYF TGTGCCAGCACCCTACTCCAGCGGGATAGTACGCAGTATTTT
TRBJ1-3 TRBD1 TRBV28 few CVTGTGSGNTIYF TGTGTCACGGGGACAGGCTCTGGAAACACCATATATTTT
TRBJ2-6 - TRBV7-2 - CASSFSGSGANVLTF TGTGCCAGCAGCTTTAGCGGCTCTGGGGCCAACGTCCTGACTTTC
TRBJ2-7 TRBD2 TRBV28 - CASCRVGLAGGPSYEQYF TGTGCCAGCTGTCGGGTGGGACTAGCGGGAGGGCCCTCCTACGAGCAGTACTTC
TRBJ1-1 TRBD1 TRBV19 - CASSRDRTNTEAFF TGTGCCAGTAGTAGGGACAGGACCAACACTGAAGCTTTCTTT
TRBJ2-5 TRBD2 TRBV19 - CASSIGRGRRGAIQETQYF TGTGCCAGTAGTATCGGCCGCGGGCGGCGGGGGGCCATCCAAGAGACCCAGTACTTC
TRBJ2-1 TRBD2 TRBV5-1 - CASSPLAGAINEQFF TGCGCCAGCAGCCCTTTAGCGGGGGCCATCAATGAGCAGTTCTTC
TRBJ1-1 - TRBV6-4 - CASSPGGGTEAFF TGTGCCAGCAGTCCCGGGGGCGGCACTGAAGCTTTCTTT
TRBJ2-3 - TRBV11-3 - CASSLEGLETDTQYF TGTGCCAGCAGCTTAGAGGGCCTAGAAACAGATACGCAGTATTTT
TRBJ1-4 TRBD1 TRBV5-1 - CASSFGTGGFGEKLFF TGCGCCAGCAGCTTCGGGACAGGGGGCTTCGGTGAAAAACTGTTTTTT
TRBJ2-7 - TRBV3-1/TRBV3-2 - CASSQGIAPSYEQYF TGTGCCAGCAGCCAAGGTATCGCCCCCTCCTACGAGCAGTACTTC
TRBJ2-5 - TRBV3-1/TRBV3-2 - CASSQSRRETQYF TGTGCCAGCAGCCAATCAAGGCGGGAGACCCAGTACTTC
TRBJ2-3 TRBD2 TRBV5-8 - CASSLAWTSEITDTQYF TGTGCCAGCAGCTTGGCCTGGACTAGCGAAATCACAGATACGCAGTATTTT
TRBJ2-7 - TRBV27 - CASSGAPYEQYF TGTGCCAGCAGCGGGGCTCCCTACGAGCAGTACTTC
TRBJ1-1 - TRBV9 - CASRQAANTEAFF TGTGCCAGCAGGCAAGCTGCCAACACTGAAGCTTTCTTT
TRBJ1-1 - TRBV10-1 - CASRVDARGTEAFF TGCGCCAGCAGGGTCGACGCTCGGGGCACTGAAGCTTTCTTT
TRBJ2-7 - TRBV3-1/TRBV3-2 - CASSPIGDEQYF TGTGCCAGCAGCCCCATCGGGGACGAGCAGTACTTC
TRBJ1-6 - TRBV13 - CASSFRGGNNSPLHF TGTGCCAGCAGCTTTCGCGGGGGGAACAATTCACCCCTCCACTTT
TRBJ2-3 TRBD2 TRBV4-1 - CASSQAGASGRRGTDTQYF TGCGCCAGCAGCCAAGCTGGCGCTAGCGGGAGGCGGGGCACAGATACGCAGTATTTT
TRBJ2-2 - TRBV9 - CASSDRGSNTGELFF TGTGCCAGCAGCGATCGGGGGTCGAACACCGGGGAGCTGTTTTTT
TRBJ2-1 TRBD1 TRBV5-5 - CASSRTGGWNEQFF TGTGCCAGCAGCCGGACAGGGGGCTGGAATGAGCAGTTCTTC
TRBJ2-6 - TRBV3-1/TRBV3-2 - CASSQGRAGANVLTF TGTGCCAGCAGCCAAGGGAGGGCTGGGGCCAACGTCCTGACTTTC
TRBJ1-2 - TRBV4-3 - CASSQDSSPNYGYTF TGCGCCAGCAGCCAAGATTCCAGCCCGAACTATGGCTACACCTTC
TRBJ2-3 - TRBV15 - CATRSGRQNTDTQYF TGTGCCACCAGATCTGGAAGACAAAACACAGATACGCAGTATTTT
TRBJ1-2 - TRBV6-5 - CASMQYRPPWDGYTF TGTGCCAGCATGCAATACAGGCCCCCTTGGGATGGCTACACCTTC
TRBJ2-1 TRBD2 TRBV9 once CASSVQIIAGPGNEQFF TGTGCCAGCAGCGTACAAATTATAGCGGGCCCGGGGAATGAGCAGTTCTTC
TRBJ1-1 - TRBV6-5 - CASSSTENTEAFF TGTGCCAGCAGTTCTACAGAGAACACTGAAGCTTTCTTT
TRBJ2-1 - TRBV5-1 - CASSLESSDEQFF TGCGCCAGCAGCTTGGAGTCTTCTGATGAGCAGTTCTTC
TRBJ2-3 - TRBV5-1 - CASSLKIPTYTQYF TGCGCCAGCAGCTTGAAAATTCCGACTTATACGCAGTATTTT
TRBJ2-3 - TRBV11-2 - CASSLAVRSTDTQYF TGTGCCAGCAGCTTAGCTGTCCGTAGCACAGATACGCAGTATTTT
TRBJ2-2 TRBD2 TRBV19 - CASSTLADSTGELFF TGTGCCAGTAGTACACTAGCGGACAGCACCGGGGAGCTGTTTTTT
TRBJ2-2 TRBD2 TRBV19 - CASKLGGTGELFF TGTGCCAGTAAATTGGGGGGGACCGGGGAGCTGTTTTTT
TRBJ2-1 TRBD2 TRBV12-3/TRBV12-4 - CASSYTGTSLFF TGTGCCAGCAGTTACACCGGGACTAGCCTGTTCTTC
TRBJ1-2 - TRBV27 - CASSFAGAGEYGYTF TGTGCCAGCAGTTTCGCGGGCGCAGGGGAATATGGCTACACCTTC
TRBJ1-1 - TRBV9 - CASSVGDIGEAFF TGTGCCAGCAGCGTGGGGGACATCGGGGAAGCTTTCTTT
TRBJ2-1 TRBD1 TRBV7-9 - CASTETGAKFF TGTGCCAGCACCGAGACAGGGGCGAAGTTCTTC
TRBJ2-4 - TRBV3-1/TRBV3-2 - CASRGGGAAKNIQYF TGTGCCAGCCGGGGTGGGGGGGCGGCCAAAAACATTCAGTACTTC